This entry is about one TCR beta chain. Antigen: not known. This entry comes from a study of post-analysis software for immune sequencing data. Across the whole study: Patients had relapsing-remitting, secondary progressive or progressive-relapsing multiple sclerosis; some lacked subtype.

Findings and caveats of the study: TRBV5-6, TRBV5-1 and TRBV20-1 were among roughly 5 TRBV segments more frequent in patients than controls. Batch-mates among the samples co-clustered strongly by F measure.

V dropped 0 bases and J dropped 2 bases, with 9 bases sitting between them. CDR1 DFQATT and CDR2 SNEGSKA come from the germline V gene (reference sequence). The CDR3 length is 14 residues. Presence of unique molecular identifiers characterized the TCR beta cDNA libraries. A single record per CDR3 protein comes from TCRdb applying MiXCR to the PCR reads. The sample lists under 650,000 distinct CDR3 sequences; about 40% were seen once. The source is a girl between 5 and 17 years old with multiple sclerosis. The chain employs TRBV20-1 and TRBJ2-3; D uncertain. The source material was blood. CDR3 amino acids: CSARDRRDTDTQYF. For the CDR3, the DNA is TGCAGTGCTAGAGATCGAAGGGACACAGATACGCAGTATTTT.